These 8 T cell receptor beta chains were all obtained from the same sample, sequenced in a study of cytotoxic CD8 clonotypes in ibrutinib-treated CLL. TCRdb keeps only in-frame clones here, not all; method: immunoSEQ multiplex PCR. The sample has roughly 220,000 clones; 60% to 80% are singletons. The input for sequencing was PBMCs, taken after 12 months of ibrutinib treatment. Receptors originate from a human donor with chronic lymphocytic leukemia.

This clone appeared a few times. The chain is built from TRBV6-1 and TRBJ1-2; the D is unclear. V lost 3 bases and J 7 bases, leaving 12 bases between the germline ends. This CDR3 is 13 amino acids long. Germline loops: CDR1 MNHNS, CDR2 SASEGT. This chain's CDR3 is CASSDTWVGGYTF. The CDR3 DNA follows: TGTGCCAGCAGTGACACGTGGGTAGGTGGCTACACCTTC.

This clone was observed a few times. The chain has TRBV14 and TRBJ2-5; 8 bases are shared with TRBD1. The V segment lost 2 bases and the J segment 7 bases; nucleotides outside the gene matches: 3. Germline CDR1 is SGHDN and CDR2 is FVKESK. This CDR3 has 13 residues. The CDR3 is CASSQQGAGTQYF. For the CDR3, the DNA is TGTGCCAGCAGCCAACAGGGGGCAGGGACCCAGTACTTC.

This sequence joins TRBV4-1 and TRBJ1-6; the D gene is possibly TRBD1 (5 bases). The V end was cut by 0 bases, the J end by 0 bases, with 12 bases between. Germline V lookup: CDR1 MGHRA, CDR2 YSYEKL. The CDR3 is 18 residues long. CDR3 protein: CASSQDFGASSYNSPLHF. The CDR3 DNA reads TGCGCCAGCAGCCAAGATTTCGGGGCCAGCTCCTATAATTCACCCCTCCACTTT.

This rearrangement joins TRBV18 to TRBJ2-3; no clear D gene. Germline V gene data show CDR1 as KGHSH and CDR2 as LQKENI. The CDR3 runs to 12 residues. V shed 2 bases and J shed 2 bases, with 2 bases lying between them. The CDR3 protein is CASSPYTDTQYF. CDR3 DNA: TGTGCCAGCTCACCATACACAGATACGCAGTATTTT.

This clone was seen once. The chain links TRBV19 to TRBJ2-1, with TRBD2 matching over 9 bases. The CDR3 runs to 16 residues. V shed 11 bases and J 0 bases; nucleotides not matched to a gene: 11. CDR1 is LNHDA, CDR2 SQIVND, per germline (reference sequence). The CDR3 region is CASQGLAGTSYNEQFF. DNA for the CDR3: TGTGCCTCCCAGGGGCTAGCGGGAACCTCCTACAATGAGCAGTTCTTC.

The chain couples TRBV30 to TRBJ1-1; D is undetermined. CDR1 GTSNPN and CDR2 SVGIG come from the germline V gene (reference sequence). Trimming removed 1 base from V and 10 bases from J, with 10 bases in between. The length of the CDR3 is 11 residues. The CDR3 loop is CAWSARWGAFF. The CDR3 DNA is TGTGCCTGGAGTGCCCGGTGGGGAGCTTTCTTT.

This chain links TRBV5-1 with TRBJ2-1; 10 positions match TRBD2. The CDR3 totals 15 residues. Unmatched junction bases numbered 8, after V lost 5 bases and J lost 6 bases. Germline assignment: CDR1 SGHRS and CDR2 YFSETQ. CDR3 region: CASRKAGGPINEQFF. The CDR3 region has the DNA TGCGCCAGCAGAAAAGCGGGGGGGCCGATCAATGAGCAGTTCTTC.

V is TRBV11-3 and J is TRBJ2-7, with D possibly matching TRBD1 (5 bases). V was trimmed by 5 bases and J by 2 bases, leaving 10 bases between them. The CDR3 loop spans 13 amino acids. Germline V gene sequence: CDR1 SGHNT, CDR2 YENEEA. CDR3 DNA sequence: TGTGCCAGCAGCCGCGGACAAGCCTACGAGCAGTACTTC. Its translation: CASSRGQAYEQYF.